Each of the 5 T cell receptor beta chains below was sequenced from the same sample in a study of T cell responses to AZD1222 COVID-19 vaccine. TCRdb's table, derived via immunoSEQ multiplex PCR, lists solely in-frame clones and lacks some. The data contain roughly 170,000 clones, 85% to 95% of them singletons. The material sequenced was peripheral blood, taken on day 0 of AZD1222 vaccination. These receptors all come from an adult in good health.

The chain joins TRBV9 to TRBJ1-2; perhaps TRBD1 as D (5 bases). Trimming left V 0 bases short and J 8 bases short, with 17 bases between. Looked up from germline, CDR1 is SGDLS and CDR2 is YYNGEE. The CDR3 loop spans 15 amino acids. CDR3 sequence (DNA): TGTGCCAGCAGCGTAGGTATGGGGCCATCTCAAGGCTACACCTTC. Amino acids: CASSVGMGPSQGYTF.

This chain links TRBV12-5 with TRBJ2-1, with a weak D call TRBD2 (6 bases). This CDR3 contains 13 residues. With 1 base removed from V and 8 bases from J, the gap between germline ends came to 9 bases. CDR1 and CDR2 (germline): LGHNT, FRNRAP. The DNA of the CDR3 is TGTGCTAGTGGTTTGGCCTGGGGGGATGAGCAGTTCTTC. Encoded protein: CASGLAWGDEQFF.

The CDR3 loop reads CASRDAPGQGPYNEQFF. The CDR3 bases are TGTGCCAGCAGAGATGCTCCGGGACAGGGTCCCTACAATGAGCAGTTCTTC. This chain joins TRBV27 and TRBJ2-1, with 9 bases lining up with TRBD1. V lost 6 bases to trimming and J lost 2 bases; unmatched junction nucleotides: 11. CDR1 is MNHEY, CDR2 SMNVEV, per germline (reference sequence). The CDR3 has 17 residues.

The chain couples TRBV2 to TRBJ2-2; 8 positions agree with TRBD1. With 9 bases clipped from V and 0 bases from J, the junction kept 6 bases outside the gene matches. Per germline, CDR1 SNHLY and CDR2 FYNNEI. The CDR3 runs to 15 residues. Here the CDR3 reads CARSKTGANTGELFF. The CDR3 nucleotides are TGTGCCAGGAGTAAGACAGGGGCGAACACCGGGGAGCTGTTTTTT.

V gene TRBV4-1 combines with J gene TRBJ1-1; possibly TRBD1 for D (6 bases). Germline V gives CDR1 MGHRA, CDR2 YSYEKL. This CDR3 spans 13 amino acids. Trimming removed 5 bases from V and 1 base from J, with 8 bases in between. CDR3 region: CASSRGENTEAFF. CDR3 DNA sequence: TGCGCCAGCAGCAGGGGGGAGAACACTGAAGCTTTCTTT.